The clone carrying this T cell receptor beta chain was seen more than once but under ten times. With 4 bases clipped from V and 1 base from J, the junction kept 4 bases outside the gene matches. Germline assignment: CDR1 KGHSH and CDR2 LQKENI. The CDR3 covers 15 residues. These data come from a study of blood T cells in healthy people across ages. Ranging in age from roughly 6 to 90, the donors were healthy Caucasian individuals from Russia. Together with a sample-barcoded 5' primer, a J-beta primer mix was included in a second PCR lasting about 6 to 12 cycles. One entry per CDR3 protein results from TCRdb running MiXCR on the 5' RACE reads. This table holds about 640,000 distinct CDR3 sequences, 58% found once.

The V and J genes are TRBV18 and TRBJ2-7, with 10 bases identical to TRBD2. The clonotype originates from a man between 60 and 75 years old in good health. Sequencing input: blood. In DNA, the CDR3 is TGTGCCAGCTCACGTCCGGGACTAGCGTCCTACGAGCAGTACTTC. Translating it yields CASSRPGLASYEQYF.